What follows are 14 T cell receptor beta chains derived from one specimen sequenced in a study of type 1 regulatory T cells. These receptors' targets are unknown. General study findings and limits: Type 1 regulatory T cells had a more restricted TCR repertoire than non-type 1 regulatory T cells.

MiXCR was run by TCRdb on the reads, yielding one entry per CDR3 protein. The repertoire includes tens of thousands of distinct CDR3 sequences, less than 25% of them detected once, and less than 10% sits in the top ten. Sequencing was performed on cultured type 1 regulatory T (Tr1) cells, either the whole culture or a sorted fraction (not recorded which). These receptors were collected from a human donor in good health.

The chain has TRBV6-5 and TRBJ2-3; 12 nucleotides line up with TRBD2. The CDR3 is 14 amino acids. Trimming cost V 10 bases and J 5 bases; bases outside gene matches: 7. CDR1 MNHEY and CDR2 SVGAGI come from the germline V gene. The CDR3 reads CATRTSGIRDTQYF. CDR3 in DNA: TGTGCCACACGGACTAGCGGGATCCGAGATACGCAGTATTTT.

The chain joins TRBV29-1 to TRBJ1-1, with D hard to call. Germline CDR1 SQVTM, CDR2 ANQGSEA. Trimming pared 4 bases from V and 2 bases from J, leaving 11 bases between. The CDR3 contains 13 residues. DNA of the CDR3: TGCAGCGTTGCTAACACCTATAACACTGAAGCTTTCTTT. It specifies CSVANTYNTEAFF.

This clonotype has more than one count but fewer than ten. The CDR3 nucleotides are TGTGCCAGCAGCGCTTTCGGGACAGAGAACATTCAGTACTTC. The encoded protein is CASSAFGTENIQYF. V usage is TRBV4-2 and J usage is TRBJ2-4, with 7 bases aligning to TRBD1. J lost 7 bases, V lost 5 bases, and 8 bases had no gene match. This CDR3 region has 14 residues. Germline loops: CDR1 LGHNA, CDR2 YNFKEQ.

This clonotype was observed once. This rearrangement joins TRBV7-2 to TRBJ2-1, with 9 bases fitting TRBD2. J was trimmed by 9 bases and V by 5 bases; bases with no gene match: 8. CDR3 size: 14 residues. Germline assignment: CDR1 SGHTA and CDR2 FQGNSA. CDR3 sequence reads: CASSQVAGEGEQFF. The CDR3 DNA follows: TGTGCCAGCAGCCAAGTAGCGGGAGAGGGTGAGCAGTTCTTC.

V gene TRBV12-3 or TRBV12-4 combines with J gene TRBJ2-5; 7 bases fit TRBD1. The J segment lost 5 bases and the V segment lost 7 bases, leaving 16 bases of the junction unmatched. The CDR3 totals 16 residues. The CDR3 DNA is TGTGCCAGCACCCCCGACGAAGGACAGGCCGCGGAGACCCAGTACTTC. As protein: CASTPDEGQAAETQYF.

This sequence joins TRBV30 and TRBJ1-2; TRBD1 matches at 8 bases. Germline V gives CDR1 GTSNPN, CDR2 SVGIG (reference sequence). The CDR3 contains 11 residues. Trimming at V came to 5 bases and at J to 8 bases, leaving 4 bases not matched to a gene. The CDR3, as DNA: TGTGCCTGGTCAGGGGGCGCGGGCTACACCTTC. As protein: CAWSGGAGYTF.

The chain couples TRBV5-4 to TRBJ1-1, with a tentative D call TRBD1 (5 bases). CDR1 is SGHNT and CDR2 is YYREEE in the germline V gene (reference sequence). The V gene lost 4 bases and the J gene lost 1 base, with 14 bases spanning the gap. This CDR3 spans 15 amino acids. The chain's CDR3 is CASSPSAGPNTEAFF. In nucleotides, the CDR3 is TGTGCCAGCAGCCCCTCGGCGGGACCGAACACTGAAGCTTTCTTT.

This clonotype was counted a few times. The V call is TRBV5-1, the J call TRBJ2-3; 7 nucleotides agree with TRBD1. Germline assignment: CDR1 SGHRS and CDR2 YFSETQ. The CDR3 loop spans 15 amino acids. The V segment lost 2 bases and the J segment 4 bases; nucleotides outside the gene matches: 7. The CDR3 DNA is TGCGCCAGCAGCTTCTTGGCAGGGGGACCAGATACGCAGTATTTT. Translating it yields CASSFLAGGPDTQYF.

This clonotype was detected only a few times. The CDR3 loop reads CAISGGSGNTIYF. The CDR3 DNA sequence: TGTGCCATCAGTGGGGGCTCTGGAAACACCATATATTTT. This chain connects TRBV10-3 to TRBJ1-3; D call uncertain. V lost 4 bases and J lost 0, with 4 bases in between. Germline V gives CDR1 ENHRY, CDR2 SYGVKD. The CDR3 has 13 residues.

There are a few counts of this clonotype. The chain couples TRBV5-1 to TRBJ2-5; D uncertain. Germline V CDR1 and CDR2: SGHRS, YFSETQ. The CDR3 covers 16 residues. V was cut by 1 base and J by 2 bases, with 15 bases left in between. This CDR3 is CASSLRTLPQQETQYF. In DNA form, the CDR3 reads TGCGCCAGCAGCTTGCGTACGCTGCCTCAACAAGAGACCCAGTACTTC.

By share of the sample, this clonotype is medium-sized. V gene TRBV3-1 combines with J gene TRBJ1-5; possibly TRBD1 for D (5 bases). Germline assignment: CDR1 LGHDT and CDR2 YNNKEL (reference sequence). The CDR3 length is 15 residues. V was shortened by 1 base and J by 2 bases, with 9 bases between the two germline ends. Written as DNA, the CDR3 is TGTGCCAGCAGCCAAGCAGGGTTGGGCAATCAGCCCCAGCATTTT. This gives the protein CASSQAGLGNQPQHF.

V gene TRBV27 combines with J gene TRBJ1-5; 10 positions match TRBD1. This CDR3 region has 15 residues. J gave up 4 bases and V 6 bases, and 6 bases lay outside the gene matches. Germline V gene data show CDR1 as MNHEY and CDR2 as SMNVEV (reference sequence). The CDR3 loop is CASRRGGQGNQPQHF. The CDR3 DNA reads as TGTGCCAGCAGAAGAGGGGGACAGGGGAATCAGCCCCAGCATTTT.

At least ten counts were recorded for this clonotype. The chain is built from TRBV5-1 and TRBJ1-6; 10 bases map to TRBD1. Trimming removed 5 bases from V and 7 bases from J; junction bases left unmatched: 3. Germline loops: CDR1 SGHRS, CDR2 YFSETQ. This CDR3 spans 14 amino acids. CDR3 region: CASSLGQGNSPLHF. CDR3 nucleotides: TGCGCCAGCAGTCTGGGACAGGGGAATTCACCCCTCCACTTT.

The V gene is TRBV14, the J gene TRBJ2-5, with D perhaps TRBD2 (5 bases). The CDR3 contains 13 residues. Germline loops: CDR1 SGHDN, CDR2 FVKESK. The ends were cut back, 4 bases at V and 5 bases at J, with 11 bases in the middle. The CDR3, as DNA: TGTGCCAGCAGCCCTACTAGAATCGAGACCCAGTACTTC. Translation gives CASSPTRIETQYF.